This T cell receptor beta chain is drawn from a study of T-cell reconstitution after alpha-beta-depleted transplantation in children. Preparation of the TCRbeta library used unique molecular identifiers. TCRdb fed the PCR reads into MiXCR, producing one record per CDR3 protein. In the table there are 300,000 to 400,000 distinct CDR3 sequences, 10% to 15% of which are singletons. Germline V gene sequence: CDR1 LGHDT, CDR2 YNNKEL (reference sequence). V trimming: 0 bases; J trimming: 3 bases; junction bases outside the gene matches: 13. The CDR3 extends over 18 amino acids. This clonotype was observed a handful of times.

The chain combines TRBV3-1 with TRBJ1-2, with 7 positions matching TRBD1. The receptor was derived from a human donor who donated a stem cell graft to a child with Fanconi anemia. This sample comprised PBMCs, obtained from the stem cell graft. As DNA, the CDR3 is TGTGCCAGCAGCCAAGAATTGGCCCTAGACAGGGCTGACTATGGCTACACCTTC. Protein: CASSQELALDRADYGYTF.